The 10 T cell receptor beta chains presented below share a single source sample, sequenced in a study of T-cell reconstitution after alpha-beta-depleted transplantation in children. Unique molecular identifiers featured in how the TCRbeta library was prepared. TCRdb recomputed calls from the PCR reads with MiXCR, one row per CDR3 protein. Of a few hundred thousand distinct CDR3 sequences listed, about 9.3% are singletons. This specimen was PBMCs from the stem cell graft donor, taken from the stem cell graft. The receptors originated from a human donor who donated a stem cell graft to a child with acute lymphoblastic leukemia.

This chain links TRBV6-5 with TRBJ2-3; 9 bases match TRBD2. CDR1 MNHEY and CDR2 SVGAGI come from the germline V gene. Trimming at V came to 2 bases and at J to 8 bases, leaving 5 bases not matched to a gene. The CDR3 sequence is 14 residues long. The CDR3 DNA is TGTGCCAGCAGTTACCAAACTAGCGGGCCTACGCAGTATTTT. Encoded protein: CASSYQTSGPTQYF.

This clonotype occurred a few times. As DNA, the CDR3 is TGTGCCAGCAGCTCCATGTACTATGGCTACACCTTC. Its protein is CASSSMYYGYTF. The gene calls are TRBV5-6 and TRBJ1-2, with unresolved D. The CDR3 extends over 12 amino acids. V lost 3 bases and J 3 bases, leaving 6 bases between the germline ends. Per the germline V gene, CDR1 is SGHDT and CDR2 is YYEEEE. The whole variable domain, remainder taken from reference TRBV5-6 and TRBJ1-2, is DAGVTQSPTHLIKTRGQQVTLRCSPKSGHDTVSWYQQALGQGPQFIFQYYEEEERQRGNFPDRFSGHQFPNYSSELNVNALLLGDSALYLCASSSMYYGYTFGSGTRLTVV.

This clonotype has at least ten counts. The chain recombines TRBV20-1 with TRBJ2-3; a possible D gene is TRBD2 (6 bases). This CDR3 is 17 amino acids long. Trimming cost V 2 bases and J 0 bases, with 18 bases left between them. Germline V gives CDR1 DFQATT, CDR2 SNEGSKA (reference sequence). CDR3 loop: CSARKKVRGPSTDTQYF. CDR3 DNA: TGCAGTGCTAGAAAAAAAGTGCGGGGTCCTAGCACAGATACGCAGTATTTT.

DNA for the CDR3: TGTGCCAGCACTCCTGGATTCAGGGGGACCACAGATACGCAGTATTTT. Protein sequence: CASTPGFRGTTDTQYF. The chain couples TRBV6-2 or TRBV6-3 to TRBJ2-3; 7 positions agree with TRBD1. V was clipped by 7 bases and J by 2 bases; unmatched bases: 12. Germline V gene sequence: CDR1 MNHEY, CDR2 SVGEGT. This CDR3 spans 16 amino acids.

The CDR3: CSVTYGYEQYF. The CDR3 DNA sequence: TGCAGCGTTACATACGGCTACGAGCAGTACTTC. This sequence joins TRBV29-1 and TRBJ2-7; D gene unclear. Germline-derived CDR1 and CDR2 are SQVTM and ANQGSEA. Trimming left V 5 bases short and J 3 bases short, with 8 bases between. The CDR3 loop spans 11 amino acids.

Many counts were recorded for this clonotype. The rearrangement joins TRBV5-1 to TRBJ2-2; unclear D gene. V was clipped by 4 bases and J by 5 bases, with 9 bases between them. The germline CDR1 and CDR2 sequences are SGHRS and YFSETQ. This CDR3 spans 13 amino acids. CDR3 nucleotide sequence: TGCGCCAGCAGCATAGACGGGACCGGGGAGCTGTTTTTT. As protein: CASSIDGTGELFF. The full variable domain, its missing parts supplied by reference TRBV5-1 and TRBJ2-2, is KAGVTQTPRYLIKTRGQQVTLSCSPISGHRSVSWYQQTPGQGLQFLFEYFSETQRNKGNFPGRFSGRQFSNSRSEMNVSTLELGDSALYLCASSIDGTGELFFGEGSRLTVL.

The chain uses TRBV20-1 and TRBJ2-3; 12 bases fit TRBD2. Germline V lookup: CDR1 DFQATT, CDR2 SNEGSKA (reference sequence). This CDR3 has 15 residues. Trimming took 5 bases from V and 3 from J; bases not matched to a gene: 6. The CDR3 DNA is TGCAGTGCTGGTCGGACTAGCGGGACGACAGATACGCAGTATTTT. Translating gives CSAGRTSGTTDTQYF.

This clonotype was seen only a few times. The V gene is TRBV6-2 or TRBV6-3, the J gene TRBJ2-2, with D perhaps matching TRBD1 (6 bases). Deletions cut 6 bases from V and 5 bases from J, with 10 bases between. Germline V lookup: CDR1 MNHEY, CDR2 SVGEGT. The CDR3 contains 13 residues. The CDR3 coding sequence is TGTGCCAGCAGCCACAGGGAGACCGGGGAGCTGTTTTTT. This sequence encodes CASSHRETGELFF.

CDR3 amino acids: CASSLVARYKNIQYF. Here the CDR3 DNA reads TGCGCCAGCAGCTTGGTGGCTAGATATAAAAACATTCAGTACTTC. V gene TRBV5-1 combines with J gene TRBJ2-4, with no clear D. The CDR3 consists of 15 residues. V dropped 0 bases and J dropped 4 bases, with 11 bases sitting between them. Germline CDR1 is SGHRS and CDR2 is YFSETQ.

This rearrangement joins TRBV5-1 to TRBJ2-3; a possible D gene is TRBD1 (5 bases). This CDR3 is 15 amino acids long. Trimming removed 0 bases at V and 3 bases at J, with 11 bases between. CDR1 is SGHRS, CDR2 YFSETQ, per germline. The CDR3 protein is CASSLEGARTDTQYF. CDR3 coding DNA: TGCGCCAGCAGCTTGGAAGGGGCGCGGACAGATACGCAGTATTTT.